Here is one TCR beta chain with its context. The antigen remains undetermined. The data were obtained in a study of T cells after posttransplantation cyclophosphamide. The study, taken as a whole, reports: Later post-transplant blood repertoires were often dominated by donor CD8+ memory clones. Recipient CMV seropositivity and CMV reactivation strongly tracked TRB clonality.

Generated by immunoSEQ multiplex PCR, the TCRdb table keeps only in-frame clones and is missing some. The sample lists roughly 14,000 clones, more than 75% occurring once. Controls had myeloablative marrow grafts with methotrexate and calcineurin inhibitor, sampled at 1 year. The sample here was PBMCs, taken after an allogeneic stem cell transplant with a calcineurin inhibitor and methotrexate. This receptor was identified in a male patient between 45 and 60 years old who received an allogeneic stem cell transplant from an unrelated donor, was CMV-positive, and had chronic GVHD only. Some of these T cells may belong to the graft donor.

CDR3 DNA: TGCAGCGTTGATGGAGGTGGCTATGGCTACACCTTC. Amino acid sequence: CSVDGGGYGYTF. V and J are TRBV29-1 and TRBJ1-2; D uncertain. This CDR3 is 12 amino acids long. Trimming removed 3 bases from V and 4 bases from J, with 9 bases in between. Germline values: CDR1 SQVTM, CDR2 ANQGSEA.